This TCR beta chain emerged from a study of blood T cells in healthy people across ages. The study's findings and limits: The percentage of naive T cells correlated strongly with TCR beta diversity.

Donors gave roughly 10 milliliters of peripheral blood apiece. This clonotype has a handful of counts. Its antigen is still unknown. At one end the junction does not follow the germline gene, possibly because of a read error. A second PCR of about 7 to 11 cycles used a sample-barcoded 5' primer and a J-beta primer mix. The template-switch adaptor, which had 12 random nucleotides, put a tag on each cDNA molecule. MiXCR, run by TCRdb on the 5' RACE reads, gives a single entry per CDR3 protein. The data hold over 450,000 distinct CDR3 sequences, with approximately 25% observed a single time. This CDR3 region has 13 residues. Germline-derived CDR1 and CDR2 are SSHAT and FNYEAQ (reference sequence). These data also formed part of another study, on T cells of mothers and their children.

The receptor comes from a boy aged 5-17 years in good health. Sequenced material: blood. The chain joins TRBV7-7 to TRBJ2-5; weak D call: TRBD2 (6 bases). The CDR3 is CASSFDAGETQYF. The CDR3 nucleotides are TGTGCTAGCAGCTTTGACGCGGGGGAGACCCAGTACTTC.